The 19 T cell receptor beta chains reported below all come from one sample, sequenced in a study of breast tumors, draining lymph nodes, adjacent tissues. Axillary draining lymph nodes of breast cancer patients supplied the node samples. TCRdb reprocessed the multiplex PCR reads via MiXCR and lists one record per CDR3 protein. The sample carries 70,000 to 85,000 distinct CDR3 sequences, roughly 19% recorded once. The sequencing sample was made of axillary lymph node tissue. These receptors all stem from a female donor with breast cancer. Some clones in this sample may be carry-over from other donors' samples.

The sample holds one count of this clonotype. A much larger clone differs by one base, so this may be a read error. The V call is TRBV19, the J call TRBJ2-7; 8 positions match TRBD2. The ends lost 6 bases at V and 7 bases at J; junction bases unmatched: 11. The CDR3 length is 14 residues. Germline CDR1 and CDR2: LNHDA and SQIVND (reference sequence). The CDR3 reads CASRESGRGNEQYF. CDR3 nucleotide sequence: TGTGCCAGTAGAGAGAGCGGGAGAGGGAATGAGCAGTACTTC. Based on the CDR3 plus reference TRBV19 and TRBJ2-7, the full variable domain is DGGITQSPKYLFRKEGQNVTLSCEQNLNHDAMYWYRQDPGQGLRLIYYSQIVNDFQKGDIAEGYSVSREKKESFPLTVTSAQKNPTAFYLCASRESGRGNEQYFGPGTRLTVT.

This clonotype was found many times. This sequence joins TRBV2 and TRBJ1-5; the D is unclear. This CDR3 has 15 residues. Trimming removed 1 base from V and 0 bases from J, with 7 bases in between. The germline CDR1 and CDR2 sequences are SNHLY and FYNNEI. CDR3 bases: TGTGCCAGCAGTGAAGGTCCGGTTAGCAATCAGCCCCAGCATTTT. It is translated as CASSEGPVSNQPQHF.

The chain combines TRBV6-1 with TRBJ2-1; 9 bases fit TRBD1. The CDR3 spans 16 residues. The trim removed 6 bases at V and 1 base at J, leaving 7 bases unmatched. The germline V gene encodes CDR1 MNHNS and CDR2 SASEGT. The CDR3 loop reads CASRLSGTGSYNEQFF. CDR3 nucleotides: TGTGCCAGCAGATTGTCCGGGACAGGGTCCTACAATGAGCAGTTCTTC.

In this sample, this clonotype turned up many times. The chain employs TRBV20-1 and TRBJ2-1; 7 positions match TRBD2. The germline V gene encodes CDR1 DFQATT and CDR2 SNEGSKA (reference sequence). CDR3 length: 16 amino acids. V lost 1 base, J lost 0 bases, and 6 bases stayed unmatched. The CDR3 nucleotides read TGCAGTGCTAGAGCGGCTAGCGGACGCTCCTACAATGAGCAGTTCTTC. Its translation: CSARAASGRSYNEQFF.

There are many counts of this clonotype. The V call is TRBV2, the J call TRBJ1-3; D is ambiguous. Deletions cut 1 base from V and 7 bases from J, with 5 bases between. CDR3 length: 12 residues. CDR1 SNHLY and CDR2 FYNNEI come from the germline V gene. The CDR3 bases are TGTGCCAGCAGTGAAGATGGGAACACCATATATTTT. Encoded protein: CASSEDGNTIYF.

This clonotype was observed a handful of times. With a much larger clone just one base away, this may be a read error. The gene calls are TRBV5-1 and TRBJ1-6; D not certain. The V gene's germline CDR1 is SGHRS and CDR2 YFSETQ. The CDR3 sequence is 17 residues long. The CDR3 DNA sequence: TGCGCCCGCAGCTTGGAACCTGTAGGGTCCTATAATTCACCCCTCCACTTT. It specifies CARSLEPVGSYNSPLHF. The variable domain in full, with the rest retrieved from reference TRBV5-1 and TRBJ1-6, is KAGVTQTPRYLIKTRGQQVTLSCSPISGHRSVSWYQQTPGQGLQFLFEYFSETQRNKGNFPGRFSGRQFSNSRSEMNVSTLELGDSALYLCARSLEPVGSYNSPLHFGNGTRLTVT.

Ten or more counts support this clonotype. This sequence joins TRBV14 and TRBJ1-2; 10 positions match TRBD1. V dropped 4 bases and J dropped 4; count of bases not matched to a gene: 6. Germline-derived CDR1 and CDR2 are SGHDN and FVKESK. This CDR3 has 15 amino acids. In DNA form, the CDR3 reads TGTGCCAGCAGCCCAGCCGGGACAGGGGTCTATGGCTACACCTTC. It translates to CASSPAGTGVYGYTF.

This clonotype was counted many times. The chain uses TRBV5-5 and TRBJ1-5; 8 nucleotides line up with TRBD1. Germline V gene lookup returns CDR1 SGHKS and CDR2 YYEKEE (reference sequence). The CDR3 loop spans 15 amino acids. The trim removed 4 bases at V and 2 bases at J, leaving 5 bases unmatched. This CDR3 reads CASSRQGQGNQPQHF. DNA for the CDR3: TGTGCCAGCAGCCGACAGGGGCAGGGCAATCAGCCCCAGCATTTT.

The table lists this clonotype with many counts. At one end, the junction sequence differs from germline, possibly due to a read error. This chain joins TRBV7-7 and TRBJ2-1; D is possibly TRBD1 or TRBD2 (5 bases each). CDR3 length equals 13 residues. CDR1 is SSHAT, CDR2 FNYEAQ, per germline (reference sequence). The CDR3 sequence: CASSPGRMGEQFF. CDR3 in DNA: TGTGCTAGCAGCCCGGGACGAATGGGTGAGCAGTTCTTC.

The chain uses TRBV29-1 and TRBJ2-2; D is uncertain. The V and J ends lost 3 bases and 5 bases respectively, with 10 bases between them. This CDR3 contains 13 residues. CDR1 SQVTM and CDR2 ANQGSEA come from the germline V gene. The CDR3 loop reads CSVDLSETGELFF. The CDR3 DNA follows: TGCAGCGTTGATTTGTCCGAAACCGGGGAGCTGTTTTTT.

This clonotype came up a few times. This could be a read error, since a much larger clone is one nucleotide away. The chain links TRBV20-1 to TRBJ2-1; the D is unclear. Germline V gives CDR1 DFQATT, CDR2 SNEGSKA (reference sequence). Trimming cost V 5 bases and J 8 bases, with 4 bases left between them. The CDR3 has 9 residues. Here the CDR3 reads CSAGDEQFF. The CDR3 DNA reads as TGCAGTGCTGGGGATGAGCAGTTCTTC.

This clonotype showed up just a few times. V gene TRBV3-1 combines with J gene TRBJ2-7; the match to TRBD2 covers 7 bases. Germline V gene data show CDR1 as LGHDT and CDR2 as YNNKEL (reference sequence). With 1 base clipped from V and 4 bases from J, the junction kept 10 bases outside the gene matches. This CDR3 is 16 amino acids long. The CDR3 DNA reads as TGTGCCAGCAGCCAAGTCATGGGGGGGGGTCGTTACGAGCAGTACTTC. Translated: CASSQVMGGGRYEQYF.

This clonotype has a count of ten or more. This chain uses TRBV9 with TRBJ2-1; D is perhaps TRBD2 (7 bases). The V and J ends lost 0 bases and 5 bases respectively, with 15 bases between them. There are 16 residues in the CDR3. Germline CDR1 reads SGDLS; CDR2 reads YYNGEE. CDR3 sequence: CASSVGGGLINNEQFF. Here the CDR3 DNA reads TGTGCCAGCAGCGTAGGGGGGGGGCTGATCAACAATGAGCAGTTCTTC.

This clonotype was seen more than once but under ten times. This chain joins TRBV10-3 and TRBJ1-1; 8 bases align to TRBD1. The germline CDR1 and CDR2 sequences are ENHRY and SYGVKD. The CDR3 is 15 amino acids. Germline trimming cut 6 bases from V and 3 bases from J; bases unmatched to any gene: 9. Written as DNA, the CDR3 is TGTGCCATCAGGGATCGCCCGACAGGGGACACTGAAGCTTTCTTT. Amino acid sequence: CAIRDRPTGDTEAFF.

The chain links TRBV27 to TRBJ2-3, with 9 bases matching TRBD1. There are 15 residues in the CDR3. The V gene end was trimmed by 7 bases and the J gene end by 2 bases; junction bases not matched to a gene: 7. The germline CDR1 and CDR2 sequences are MNHEY and SMNVEV (reference sequence). CDR3 loop: CASTRGTGYTDTQYF. Here the CDR3 DNA reads TGTGCCAGCACGCGAGGGACAGGGTACACAGATACGCAGTATTTT.

In this sample, this clonotype turned up many times. The gene calls are TRBV9 and TRBJ1-2; 9 nucleotides line up with TRBD1. The V and J ends lost 0 bases and 6 bases, in that order; junction bases with no gene match: 0. Germline V lookup: CDR1 SGDLS, CDR2 YYNGEE. This CDR3 region has 13 residues. CDR3: CASSVGTGDGYTF. The CDR3 bases are TGTGCCAGCAGCGTAGGGACAGGGGATGGCTACACCTTC.

Comment on this clonotype: A much bigger clone sits one base away, suggesting this may be a read error. The chain has TRBV7-2 and TRBJ1-2; TRBD1 is a possible D gene (5 bases). Per germline, CDR1 SGHTA and CDR2 FQGNSA. The CDR3 extends over 12 amino acids. The CDR3 sequence is CASSLGTTGCTF. CDR3 nucleotide sequence: TGTGCCAGCAGCCTAGGGACGACCGGCTGCACCTTC. Drawing the rest from reference TRBV7-2 and TRBJ1-2, the complete variable domain is GAGVSQSPSNKVTEKGKDVELRCDPISGHTALYWYRQSLGQGLEFLIYFQGNSAPDKSGLPSDRFSAERTGGSVSTLTIQRTQQEDSAVYLCASSLGTTGCTFGSGTRLTVV.

This clonotype has ten or more counts. This rearrangement joins TRBV24-1 to TRBJ2-7; 7 nucleotides align to TRBD1. This CDR3 is 14 amino acids long. Germline V lookup: CDR1 KGHDR, CDR2 SFDVKD. Unmatched junction bases numbered 9, after V lost 8 bases and J lost 3 bases. The CDR3 reads CATNNRDSLYEQYF. CDR3 DNA: TGTGCCACCAATAACCGGGACAGTCTCTACGAGCAGTACTTC.

This clonotype was counted many times. V is TRBV5-4 and J is TRBJ2-1, with 9 positions matching TRBD2. Trimming cost V 4 bases and J 4 bases; bases outside gene matches: 12. From germline, CDR1 is SGHNT and CDR2 YYREEE (reference sequence). This CDR3 contains 17 residues. CDR3 sequence: CASSHDSGRNRYNEQFF. In DNA form, the CDR3 reads TGTGCCAGCAGCCACGATAGCGGGAGAAACCGATACAATGAGCAGTTCTTC. Together with reference TRBV5-4 and TRBJ2-1, the CDR3 gives the full variable domain: ETGVTQSPTHLIKTRGQQVTLRCSSQSGHNTVSWYQQALGQGPQFIFQYYREEENGRGNFPPRFSGLQFPNYSSELNVNALELDDSALYLCASSHDSGRNRYNEQFFGPGTRLTVL.